Following are 3 T cell receptor beta chains from one sample sequenced in a study of T cell changes during pregnancy in multiple sclerosis. Repertoires were generated with immunoSEQ multiplex PCR, while TCRdb's copy carries only in-frame clones and drops some. This repertoire shows over 70,000 clones, about 93% found once; its top ten account for roughly 4.5%. The sequenced sample was peripheral blood, obtained in the first trimester of pregnancy. The receptors originated from a female donor with multiple sclerosis, enrolled in a pregnancy study.

This clone has just one count. The chain joins TRBV5-1 to TRBJ2-1; TRBD1 might be the D (6 bases). Trimming shortened V by 5 bases and J by 9 bases, and 18 bases separated the two germline ends. The CDR3 runs to 14 residues. Germline loops: CDR1 SGHRS, CDR2 YFSETQ. CDR3 nucleotides: TGCGCCAGCAGTTTAAAAAATCCAGGGGTTGAGCAGTTCTTC. This translates into CASSLKNPGVEQFF.

The J gene is TRBJ1-2, the V gene TRBV6-6; 11 positions match TRBD1. The V and J ends lost 6 bases and 7 bases, in that order; junction bases with no gene match: 10. Germline CDR1 reads MNHNY; CDR2 reads SVGAGI (reference sequence). There are 15 residues in the CDR3. For the CDR3, the DNA is TGTGCCAGCAGCAGCGGGACAGGGGGTTTTGGTGGCTACACCTTC. This gives the protein CASSSGTGGFGGYTF.

The V and J genes are TRBV6-5 and TRBJ2-7, with TRBD1 matching 7 bases. This CDR3 is 15 amino acids long. With 5 bases clipped from V and 0 bases from J, the junction kept 7 bases outside the gene matches. Germline CDR1 reads MNHEY; CDR2 reads SVGAGI. The CDR3 is CASSPGTVLSYEQYF. In nucleotides, the CDR3 is TGTGCCAGCAGTCCTGGGACAGTCCTCTCCTACGAGCAGTACTTC.